One sample yielded the 32 T cell receptor beta chains listed below, sequenced in a study of T cell responses to AZD1222 COVID-19 vaccine. Only in-frame clones appear in the TCRdb table, and some are missing; sequencing was by immunoSEQ multiplex PCR. The table shows 100,000 to 150,000 clones, with about 88% occurring only once. This specimen was peripheral blood, taken 28 days after the second AZD1222 dose. These receptors all come from an adult who received the AZD1222 COVID-19 vaccine.

As DNA, the CDR3 is TGTGCCATCAGTGAGGCGGGGGACCCCTACAAAAACATTCAGTACTTC. Its protein product is CAISEAGDPYKNIQYF. The V call is TRBV10-3, the J call TRBJ2-4; TRBD2 agrees at 7 bases. The CDR3 runs to 16 residues. Germline V gene lookup returns CDR1 ENHRY and CDR2 SYGVKD. Germline trimming cut 2 bases from V and 3 bases from J; bases unmatched to any gene: 7.

DNA of the CDR3: TGTGCCAGCAGGGCAGGTCAGGCGGGAGGGCCAAATGAGCAGTTCTTC. Translating gives CASRAGQAGGPNEQFF. The gene calls are TRBV11-3 and TRBJ2-1; 9 bases fit TRBD2. CDR1 is SGHNT and CDR2 is YENEEA in the germline V gene. V lost 6 bases and J lost 7; bases outside the gene matches: 13. The length of the CDR3 is 16 residues.

This clone was observed a handful of times. This chain connects TRBV2 to TRBJ2-2; no clear D gene. The germline V gene has CDR1 SNHLY and CDR2 FYNNEI. This CDR3 comprises 15 residues. V was shortened by 5 bases and J by 0 bases, with 10 bases between the two germline ends. CDR3 DNA sequence: TGTGCCAGCAGTCGACAAAACGCGAACACCGGGGAGCTGTTTTTT. Protein product: CASSRQNANTGELFF.

V is TRBV6-2 or TRBV6-3 and J is TRBJ2-7; 7 nucleotides match TRBD2. The V gene end was trimmed by 2 bases and the J gene end by 3 bases; junction bases not matched to a gene: 13. This CDR3 has 17 residues. Germline values: CDR1 MNHEY, CDR2 SVGEGT. CDR3 protein: CASSYRKGGAGHYEQYF. DNA of the CDR3: TGTGCCAGCAGTTACCGTAAGGGAGGGGCAGGACACTACGAGCAGTACTTC.

There are a few counts of this clone. The chain combines TRBV6-2 or TRBV6-3 with TRBJ1-1; D gene unclear. The CDR3 is 12 amino acids. Between the trimmed V and J ends, which lost 0 bases and 10 bases, there was a span of 9 bases. Looked up from germline, CDR1 is MNHEY and CDR2 is SVGEGT. The CDR3 sequence: CASSYSNGRAFF. The CDR3 DNA reads as TGTGCCAGCAGTTACTCGAACGGTCGAGCTTTCTTT.

The chain employs TRBV28 and TRBJ1-3; a weak D match, TRBD1 (5 bases). The CDR3 is 12 residues long. V was clipped by 7 bases and J by 7 bases, with 11 bases between them. Per germline, CDR1 MDHEN and CDR2 SYDVKM. This CDR3 reads CASTVRGNTIYF. The DNA of the CDR3 is TGTGCCAGCACCGTTCGGGGGAACACCATATATTTT.

This chain links TRBV9 with TRBJ2-3; D is undetermined. V lost 0 bases and J 1 base, leaving 9 bases between the germline ends. The CDR3 has 15 amino acids. CDR1 is SGDLS and CDR2 is YYNGEE in the germline V gene. As DNA, the CDR3 is TGTGCCAGCAGCGTAGTAGGAACGGGCACAGATACGCAGTATTTT. Amino acids: CASSVVGTGTDTQYF.

The V call is TRBV30, the J call TRBJ2-3; no clear D. Trimming took off 1 base at V and 4 bases at J, with 9 bases between the two ends. CDR3 length equals 13 residues. Per germline, CDR1 GTSNPN and CDR2 SVGIG (reference sequence). The CDR3 nucleotides read TGTGCCTGGAGTGCCGACCGTCCAGATACGCAGTATTTT. Its translation is CAWSADRPDTQYF.

The genes are TRBV4-3 and TRBJ1-1, with no clear D. V lost 0 bases to trimming and J lost 5 bases, with 13 bases between them. The CDR3 loop spans 15 amino acids. Germline V gene sequence: CDR1 LGHNA, CDR2 YSLEER. The DNA for the CDR3 is TGCGCCAGCAGCCAAGATCTTAAGGTGGGGACTGAAGCTTTCTTT. Encoded protein: CASSQDLKVGTEAFF.

The chain joins TRBV4-3 to TRBJ2-3; TRBD1 agrees at 8 bases. This CDR3 is 16 amino acids long. V was pared by 6 bases and J by 2 bases, with 10 bases of the junction left unmatched. Germline V gene lookup returns CDR1 LGHNA and CDR2 YSLEER. CDR3 bases: TGCGCCAGCAGTCCCAGGGGGCGCGGGCACACAGATACGCAGTATTTT. This gives the protein CASSPRGRGHTDTQYF.

The J gene is TRBJ1-1, the V gene TRBV27, with unresolved D. CDR3 length: 13 residues. Trimming took 2 bases from V and 1 from J, leaving 5 bases between them. Germline lookup yields CDR1 MNHEY and CDR2 SMNVEV (reference sequence). In DNA form, the CDR3 reads TGTGCCAGCAGTTTAGAGGGGAACACTGAAGCTTTCTTT. Encoded protein: CASSLEGNTEAFF.

Here the CDR3 reads CASSLEQGDNEQFF. CDR3 DNA: TGTGCCAGCAGCTTAGAGCAGGGTGACAATGAGCAGTTCTTC. V and J are TRBV11-3 and TRBJ2-1; possibly TRBD1 for D (5 bases). V lost 0 bases and J lost 5, with 8 bases in between. CDR1 SGHNT and CDR2 YENEEA come from the germline V gene. This CDR3 is 14 amino acids long.

The gene calls are TRBV7-8 and TRBJ1-2, with 12 bases matching TRBD1. The ends lost 9 bases at V and 4 bases at J; junction bases unmatched: 12. The CDR3 sequence is 16 residues long. Germline V gives CDR1 SGHVS, CDR2 FQNEAQ. In nucleotides, the CDR3 is TGTGCCAGTTCGGGACAGGGGGCATCTGGTGGCTATGGCTACACCTTC. Protein sequence: CASSGQGASGGYGYTF.

The rearrangement links TRBV5-8 to TRBJ1-5, with 10 positions matching TRBD1. Trimming cost V 5 bases and J 3 bases; bases outside gene matches: 2. The CDR3 is 14 amino acids. Germline V gives CDR1 SGHTS, CDR2 YDEGEE. The CDR3 nucleotides are TGTGCCAGCAGTGGACAGGGGGACAATCAGCCCCAGCATTTT. This codes for CASSGQGDNQPQHF.

The chain combines TRBV7-5 with TRBJ2-2; TRBD2, the D gene given by the table, was not confirmed from the DNA. TRBV7-5 is reported as a pseudogene. The CDR3 runs 14 residues. In DNA form, the CDR3 reads TGTGTCAGAATGAGCGGGAGGCAAACCGGGGAGCTGTTTTTT. Its protein is CVRMSGRQTGELFF.

J is TRBJ1-2 and V is TRBV30; D gene unclear. V lost 5 bases, J lost 8 bases, and 12 bases lay in between. The germline V gene encodes CDR1 GTSNPN and CDR2 SVGIG (reference sequence). CDR3 length: 11 amino acids. DNA of the CDR3: TGTGCCTGGCGGACCCTCTACGGCTACACCTTC. Translation gives CAWRTLYGYTF.

This rearrangement joins TRBV4-3 to TRBJ2-7; TRBD1 agrees at 8 bases. Germline CDR1 LGHNA, CDR2 YSLEER. The CDR3 is 14 residues long. V shed 4 bases and J 6 bases; nucleotides not matched to a gene: 8. The CDR3 sequence: CASSPGQDLLEQYF. The CDR3, as DNA: TGCGCCAGCAGCCCGGGACAGGACCTCCTCGAGCAGTACTTC.

This clone was seen a handful of times. The chain carries TRBV5-4 and TRBJ2-3; tentative D call: TRBD2 (6 bases). Per germline, CDR1 SGHNT and CDR2 YYREEE (reference sequence). This CDR3 comprises 13 residues. Between the trimmed V and J ends, which lost 5 bases and 3 bases, there was a span of 10 bases. The CDR3 DNA follows: TGTGCCAGCAGGGCCGGGAGTACAGATACGCAGTATTTT. Its translation: CASRAGSTDTQYF.

The rearrangement links TRBV12-3 or TRBV12-4 to TRBJ1-2, with D maybe TRBD1 (6 bases). CDR3 length: 13 amino acids. Trimming cost V 8 bases and J 2 bases, with 12 bases left between them. The DNA for the CDR3 is TGTGCCAGCTCCCGTGGACAGAACTATGGCTACACCTTC. This codes for CASSRGQNYGYTF.

The chain carries TRBV18 and TRBJ1-5; 7 bases line up with TRBD1. The V segment lost 2 bases and the J segment 3 bases; nucleotides outside the gene matches: 4. Germline V CDR1 and CDR2: KGHSH, LQKENI. The CDR3 is 15 amino acids. The CDR3 DNA is TGTGCCAGCTCACCAGAAACAGGGGTCAATCAGCCCCAGCATTTT. Translation: CASSPETGVNQPQHF.

This sequence joins TRBV19 and TRBJ1-5, with a possible D match to TRBD1 (6 bases). The CDR3 is 13 residues long. Trimming cost V 9 bases and J 5 bases, with 14 bases left between them. CDR1 is LNHDA and CDR2 is SQIVND in the germline V gene (reference sequence). Here the CDR3 DNA reads TGTGCCAGCAACAGGGATCTTTATCAGCCCCAGCATTTT. Residues: CASNRDLYQPQHF.

The chain has TRBV4-2 and TRBJ2-7; 13 nucleotides match TRBD2. Germline V CDR1 and CDR2: LGHNA, YNFKEQ. V was clipped by 1 base and J by 11 bases; unmatched bases: 8. The CDR3 totals 15 residues. This CDR3 is CASSQVGTSGNKKYF. The CDR3 DNA reads TGTGCCAGCAGCCAAGTGGGGACTAGCGGGAACAAGAAGTACTTC.

This clone was observed once. The V call is TRBV7-3, the J call TRBJ2-3; weak D call: TRBD2 (7 bases). The V end lost 4 bases, the J end lost 6 bases, and 17 bases lay between the germline ends. CDR3 size: 15 residues. CDR1 is SGHTA and CDR2 is FQGTGA in the germline V gene. CDR3 amino acids: CASSSQGGASDTQYF. Written as DNA, the CDR3 is TGTGCCAGCAGCTCCCAAGGGGGGGCGTCGGATACGCAGTATTTT.

The CDR3 bases are TGCGCCAGCAGCCCCGACGGTGAGAGCAATCAGCCCCAGCATTTT. This gives the protein CASSPDGESNQPQHF. The chain has TRBV5-1 and TRBJ1-5, with D hard to call. Germline CDR1 SGHRS, CDR2 YFSETQ. V shed 4 bases and J shed 1 base, with 12 bases lying between them. The CDR3 contains 15 residues.

The chain is built from TRBV7-2 and TRBJ1-3, with D unclear. The CDR3 is made up of 12 amino acids. The V and J ends lost 0 bases and 5 bases respectively, with 2 bases between them. Germline V lookup: CDR1 SGHTA, CDR2 FQGNSA. CDR3 bases: TGTGCCAGCAGCTTAGCCCGAAACACCATATATTTT. Its protein product is CASSLARNTIYF.

This clone was counted a few times. This CDR3 is CASSFRDGAYEQYF. The CDR3 DNA sequence: TGTGCCAGCAGCTTCCGGGACGGGGCCTACGAGCAGTACTTC. V is TRBV7-9 and J is TRBJ2-7, with D perhaps given as TRBD1 or TRBD2 (5 bases each). The ends were cut back, 3 bases at V and 2 bases at J, with 11 bases in the middle. Germline loops: CDR1 SEHNR, CDR2 FQNEAQ (reference sequence). This CDR3 is built from 14 residues.

V and J are TRBV4-3 and TRBJ1-5, with TRBD1 as a possible D gene (5 bases). Germline lookup yields CDR1 LGHNA and CDR2 YSLEER. This CDR3 has 14 residues. V was cut by 0 bases and J by 7 bases, with 10 bases left in between. The CDR3 protein is CASSQDFKGQPQHF. The CDR3 DNA reads as TGCGCCAGCAGCCAAGATTTCAAGGGGCAGCCCCAGCATTTT.

This rearrangement joins TRBV4-2 to TRBJ1-3; D is uncertain. Trimming removed 4 bases at V and 6 bases at J, with 19 bases between. CDR1 is LGHNA and CDR2 is YNFKEQ in the germline V gene. The CDR3 spans 16 residues. The CDR3 nucleotides read TGTGCCAGCAGCCTCTATCTCGGCTCGGACGAAAACACCATATATTTT. Protein product: CASSLYLGSDENTIYF.

This chain joins TRBV11-3 and TRBJ2-1; D is tentatively TRBD1 or TRBD2 (5 bases each). The CDR3 has 14 amino acids. The germline CDR1 and CDR2 sequences are SGHNT and YENEEA. V was pared by 1 base and J by 7 bases, with 11 bases between. The DNA for the CDR3 is TGTGCCAGCAGCTTAGGGGGGAGTAGAAATGAGCAGTTCTTC. Its translation is CASSLGGSRNEQFF.

The chain carries TRBV13 and TRBJ1-2; a weak D match, TRBD1 (6 bases). This CDR3 spans 14 amino acids. The germline CDR1 and CDR2 sequences are PRHDT and FYEKMQ (reference sequence). Between the trimmed V and J ends, which lost 5 bases and 4 bases, there was a span of 14 bases. As DNA, the CDR3 is TGTGCCAGCAGCAAACCGGGGGGGGCCTATGGCTACACCTTC. This encodes CASSKPGGAYGYTF.

J is TRBJ1-2 and V is TRBV6-5; TRBD1 might be the D (5 bases). The CDR3 contains 15 residues. Germline V gene lookup returns CDR1 MNHEY and CDR2 SVGAGI. Trimming removed 0 bases from V and 8 bases from J, with 16 bases in between. The CDR3 sequence: CASSYSIGAEGGYTF. CDR3 bases: TGTGCCAGCAGTTACTCGATCGGGGCTGAAGGAGGCTACACCTTC.

V gene TRBV9 combines with J gene TRBJ2-3; the D gene is possibly TRBD2 (7 bases). This CDR3 spans 15 amino acids. Trimming took off 3 bases at V and 0 bases at J, with 11 bases between the two ends. CDR1 SGDLS and CDR2 YYNGEE come from the germline V gene. The CDR3 nucleotides are TGTGCCAGCAGCGGCGCGGGGGCAAGCACAGATACGCAGTATTTT. This sequence encodes CASSGAGASTDTQYF.